These T cell receptor beta chains were read from a single sample in a study of shared clonotypes between healthy human individuals. Assay used: immunoSEQ multiplex PCR; TCRdb lists only in-frame clones, some missing. The table includes approximately 2.3 million clones, 93% detected once. Specimen: naive CD4+ T cells from PBMCs. Receptors were obtained from a young man in good health. Some clones in this sample may be carry-over from other donors' samples. CDR3s include the opening cysteine and the closing phenylalanine or tryptophan. The order of the fields is CDR3 protein, V gene, J gene, clone size. Rows give clone size only sometimes, using once, few, many, or a class for an expanded clone.

CASSLGGGTLYNEQFF	TRBV5-4	TRBJ2-1	.
CASSLDGTASYEQYF	TRBV5-1	TRBJ2-7	.
CASSAGQGPWSEQYF	TRBV5-1	TRBJ2-7	.
CASSPGPEKNTGELFF	TRBV5-1	TRBJ2-2	.
CASNELAKNIQYF	TRBV28	TRBJ2-4	.
CASSFLDSPGANVLTF	TRBV5-6	TRBJ2-6	.
CASSDDPISGANVLTF	TRBV6-4	TRBJ2-6	.
CASSSPAGHREQYF	TRBV28	TRBJ2-7	.
CASSLSGIGQPQHF	TRBV28	TRBJ1-5	.
CASSTTRVGNIQYF	TRBV28	TRBJ2-4	.
CASSIPFEGEQFF	TRBV7-3	TRBJ2-1	.
CASSLGTGNTEAFF	TRBV7-9	TRBJ1-1	.
CASSLVGAGGPDEQFF	TRBV7-2	TRBJ2-1	.
CASRSQYEQYF	TRBV6-5	TRBJ2-7	.
CASRSQGGITEAFF	TRBV6-1	TRBJ1-1	few
CASSIRGAGIQYF	TRBV19	TRBJ2-4	.
CASSLEFRGASYNEQFF	TRBV5-1	TRBJ2-1	.
CASLRDRVGDTQYF	TRBV6-1	TRBJ2-3	.
CASSAAGVGNEQYF	TRBV5-4	TRBJ2-7	.
CATSRRGHSLGELFF	TRBV15	TRBJ2-2	.
CASSLAGLAGLKETQYF	TRBV5-1	TRBJ2-5	.
CASSLSQQNEQFF	TRBV7-3	TRBJ2-1	.
CASSPLLQGNEQYF	TRBV18	TRBJ2-7	.
CAISEMLVAVTDTQYF	TRBV10-3	TRBJ2-3	.
CASRTTRGNEQFF	TRBV7-3	TRBJ2-1	once
CASSQTNNEQFF	TRBV7-9	TRBJ2-1	.
CASSLAGTSYNEQFF	TRBV28	TRBJ2-1	once
CASSSMGQSTGELFF	TRBV7-9	TRBJ2-2	.
CASSPTTGGGYEQYF	TRBV7-9	TRBJ2-7	.
CSVSPGQGSYEQYF	TRBV29-1	TRBJ2-7	.
CSVSFNYGYTF	TRBV29-1	TRBJ1-2	.
CASSLVAGKDEKLFF	TRBV5-4	TRBJ1-4	.
CASSQDRGSLTGELFF	TRBV4-3	TRBJ2-2	.
CASSADWGLAGNEQFF	TRBV9	TRBJ2-1	.
CASSLKENEQFF	TRBV11-2	TRBJ2-1	.
CASSYQGQGDTQYF	TRBV7-2	TRBJ2-3	.
CASSLWDGGGEGF	TRBV28	TRBJ2-7	.
CASSPLDRPNYGYTF	TRBV18	TRBJ1-2	.
CASRIGRNTEAFF	TRBV5-1	TRBJ1-1	.
CASSNLGQGVTEAFF	TRBV5-1	TRBJ1-1	.
CASSLLLQNTEAFF	TRBV5-1	TRBJ1-1	.
CASSSGLAGAEQFF	TRBV5-1	TRBJ2-1	.
CASSFWGLRGSYEQYF	TRBV5-1	TRBJ2-7	.
CASSIQGQGLYSNQPQHF	TRBV19	TRBJ1-5	.
CASSFREETQYF	TRBV11-3	TRBJ2-5	.
CASSLQGNTEAFF	TRBV2	TRBJ1-1	.
CASSKGYEKLFF	TRBV18	TRBJ1-4	.
CASSFRTGGIADTQYF	TRBV7-9	TRBJ2-3	.
CAQTVTSGEKLFF	TRBV30	TRBJ1-4	few
CASSGDGTGYGYTF	TRBV6-1	TRBJ1-2	.
CASSSGIAGYTF	TRBV28	TRBJ1-2	.
CASSLAAGVYNEQFF	TRBV5-1	TRBJ2-1	.
CASSPRDKVSYEQYF	TRBV5-4	TRBJ2-7	.
CASSVRGQMNTEAFF	TRBV9	TRBJ1-1	few
CAWVTSGRAAEQYF	TRBV30	TRBJ2-7	.
CSVGMRGRQTQYF	TRBV29-1	TRBJ2-5	.
CASSVGQGVVEAFF	TRBV7-9	TRBJ1-1	.
CAISGDRDREGTGELFF	TRBV10-3	TRBJ2-2	.
CASSEDRGGPGNTIYF	TRBV5-6	TRBJ1-3	.